Below, one TCR beta chain is given with its context. Its antigen is unidentified. A read error may account for a junction end that differs from germline. The library came from three nested PCR rounds adapted from ARM-PCR protocols. TCRdb passed the multiplex PCR reads through MiXCR, listing each CDR3 protein once. Among 60,000 to 85,000 distinct CDR3 sequences listed, 73% were seen once. This sample's RNA came from whole unsorted tissue. These data come from a study of tumor and adjacent non-tumor tissue in lung cancer. Turning to the study itself: Histology: 11 to 13 adenocarcinoma, a couple of squamous cell carcinoma, 1 small cell lung cancer. On average, productive TCRbeta reads reached about 4.2 million per sample. General study results and limits: Shorter survival was associated with higher TCR diversity in tumors. TCR diversity was significantly greater in tumor than normal lung tissue.

CDR1 is MDHEN and CDR2 is SYDVKM in the germline V gene. The CDR3 runs to 12 residues. The V and J genes are TRBV28 and TRBJ1-6; the D is unclear. The source is a man between 60 and 70 years old with non-small cell lung cancer. Sequences were obtained from lung tumor tissue. CDR3 bases: TGTGCCAGCTATTACCGCCATTCACCCCTCTACTTT. Translating it yields CASYYRHSPLYF.